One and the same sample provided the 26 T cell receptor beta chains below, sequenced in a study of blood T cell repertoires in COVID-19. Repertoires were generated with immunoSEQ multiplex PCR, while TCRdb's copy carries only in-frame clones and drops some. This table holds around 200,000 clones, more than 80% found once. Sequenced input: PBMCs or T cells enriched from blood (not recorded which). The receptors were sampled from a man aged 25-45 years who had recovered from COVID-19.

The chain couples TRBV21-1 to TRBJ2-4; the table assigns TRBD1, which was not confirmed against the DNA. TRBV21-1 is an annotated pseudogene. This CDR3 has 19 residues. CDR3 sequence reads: CASSKVKGTVSVAKNIQYF. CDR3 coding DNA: TGTGCCAGCAGCAAAGTAAAAGGGACAGTTTCAGTAGCCAAAAACATTCAGTACTTC.

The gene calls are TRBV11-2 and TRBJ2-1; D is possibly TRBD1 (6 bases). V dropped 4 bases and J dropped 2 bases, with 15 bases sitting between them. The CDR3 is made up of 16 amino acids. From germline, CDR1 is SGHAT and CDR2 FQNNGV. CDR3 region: CASSSLTGFPYNEQFF. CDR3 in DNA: TGTGCCAGCAGCTCACTAACAGGGTTCCCCTACAATGAGCAGTTCTTC.

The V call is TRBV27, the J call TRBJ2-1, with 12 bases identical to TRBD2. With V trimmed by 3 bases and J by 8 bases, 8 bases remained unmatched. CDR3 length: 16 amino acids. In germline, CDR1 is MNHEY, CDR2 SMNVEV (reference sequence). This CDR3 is CASSLSLAGGLYEQFF. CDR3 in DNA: TGTGCCAGCAGTTTGTCTCTAGCGGGAGGGCTTTATGAGCAGTTCTTC.

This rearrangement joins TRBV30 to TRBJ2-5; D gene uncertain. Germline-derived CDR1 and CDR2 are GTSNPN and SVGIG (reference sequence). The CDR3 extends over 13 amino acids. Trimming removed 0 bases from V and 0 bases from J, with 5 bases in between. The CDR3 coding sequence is TGTGCCTGGAGTGTAAACAACCAAGAGACCCAGTACTTC. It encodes CAWSVNNQETQYF.

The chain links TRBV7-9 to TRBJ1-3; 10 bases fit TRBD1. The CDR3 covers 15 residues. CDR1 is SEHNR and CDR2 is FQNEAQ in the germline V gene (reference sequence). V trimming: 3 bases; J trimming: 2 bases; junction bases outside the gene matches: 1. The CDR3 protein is CASSLGQGTGNTIYF. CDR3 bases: TGTGCCAGCAGCTTGGGACAGGGGACTGGAAACACCATATATTTT.

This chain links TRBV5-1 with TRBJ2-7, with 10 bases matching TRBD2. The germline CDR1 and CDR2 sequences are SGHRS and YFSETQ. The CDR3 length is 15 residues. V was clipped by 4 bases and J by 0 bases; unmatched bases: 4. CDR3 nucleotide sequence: TGCGCCAGCAGCAACCTAGCGGGGGACTCCTACGAGCAGTACTTC. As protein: CASSNLAGDSYEQYF.

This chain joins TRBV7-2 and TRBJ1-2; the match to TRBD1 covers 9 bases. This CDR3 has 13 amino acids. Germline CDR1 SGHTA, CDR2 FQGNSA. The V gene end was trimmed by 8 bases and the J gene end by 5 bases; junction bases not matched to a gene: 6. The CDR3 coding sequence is TGTGCCAGCGGTCGACAGGGGGGTTATGGCTACACCTTC. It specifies CASGRQGGYGYTF.

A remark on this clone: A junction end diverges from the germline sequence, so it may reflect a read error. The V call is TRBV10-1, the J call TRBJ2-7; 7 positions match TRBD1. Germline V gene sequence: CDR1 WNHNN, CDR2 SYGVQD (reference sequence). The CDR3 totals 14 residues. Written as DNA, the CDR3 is TGCGCCAGCAGTGAGTCGAAGGGGGCTCACCTCTTACTCTTC. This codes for CASSESKGAHLLLF.

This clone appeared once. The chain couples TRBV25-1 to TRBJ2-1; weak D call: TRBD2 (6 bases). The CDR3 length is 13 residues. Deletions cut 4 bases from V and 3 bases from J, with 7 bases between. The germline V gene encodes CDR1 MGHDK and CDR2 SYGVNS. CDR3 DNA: TGTGCCAGCAGTGGGGGGGTCTACAATGAGCAGTTCTTC. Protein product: CASSGGVYNEQFF. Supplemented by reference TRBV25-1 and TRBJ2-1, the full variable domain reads EADIYQTPRYLVIGTGKKITLECSQTMGHDKMYWYQQDPGMELHLIHYSYGVNSTEKGDLSSESTVSRIRTEHFPLTLESARPSHTSQYLCASSGGVYNEQFFGPGTRLTVL.

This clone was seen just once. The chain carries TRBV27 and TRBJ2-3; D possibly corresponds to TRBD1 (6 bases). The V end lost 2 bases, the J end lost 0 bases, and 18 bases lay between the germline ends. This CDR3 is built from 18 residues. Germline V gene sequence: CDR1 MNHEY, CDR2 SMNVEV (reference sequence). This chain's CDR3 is CASSLIAPQGLSTDTQYF. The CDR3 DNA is TGTGCCAGCAGTTTAATCGCCCCACAGGGTCTCAGCACAGATACGCAGTATTTT.

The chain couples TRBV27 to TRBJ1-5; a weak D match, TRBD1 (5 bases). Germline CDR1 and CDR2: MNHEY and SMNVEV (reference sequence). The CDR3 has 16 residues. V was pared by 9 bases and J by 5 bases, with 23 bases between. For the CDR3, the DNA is TGTGCCAGTGAACACCGGCTAGGGGCGTTAGATCAGCCCCAGCATTTT. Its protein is CASEHRLGALDQPQHF.

The CDR3 nucleotides are TGCGCCACTAAAGCAGGGGCCACTGAAGCTTTCTTT. Protein sequence: CATKAGATEAFF. The chain joins TRBV10-2 to TRBJ1-1; TRBD1 is a possible D gene (6 bases). Germline V gene lookup returns CDR1 WSHSY and CDR2 SAAADI. The CDR3 is 12 residues long. Deletions cut 10 bases from V and 4 bases from J, with 13 bases between.

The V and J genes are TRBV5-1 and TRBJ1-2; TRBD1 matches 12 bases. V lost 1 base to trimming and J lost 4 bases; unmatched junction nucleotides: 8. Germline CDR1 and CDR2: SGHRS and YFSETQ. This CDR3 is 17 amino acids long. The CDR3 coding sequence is TGCGCCAGCAGCTTGATACCGGGACAGGGGGCTGTCTATGGCTACACCTTC. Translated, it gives CASSLIPGQGAVYGYTF.

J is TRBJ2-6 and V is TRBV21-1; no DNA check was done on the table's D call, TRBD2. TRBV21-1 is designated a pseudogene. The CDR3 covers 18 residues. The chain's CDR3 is CASNQWDWLFEVVNVLTF. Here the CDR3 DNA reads TGTGCCAGCAACCAATGGGACTGGCTCTTTGAAGTCGTCAACGTCCTGACTTTC.

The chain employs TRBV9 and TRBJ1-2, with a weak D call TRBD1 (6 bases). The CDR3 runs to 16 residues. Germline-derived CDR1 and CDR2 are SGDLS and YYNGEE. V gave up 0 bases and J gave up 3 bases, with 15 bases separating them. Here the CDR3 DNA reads TGTGCCAGCAGCGTAGAGGCGGGGGGCGCGGACTATGGCTACACCTTC. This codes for CASSVEAGGADYGYTF.

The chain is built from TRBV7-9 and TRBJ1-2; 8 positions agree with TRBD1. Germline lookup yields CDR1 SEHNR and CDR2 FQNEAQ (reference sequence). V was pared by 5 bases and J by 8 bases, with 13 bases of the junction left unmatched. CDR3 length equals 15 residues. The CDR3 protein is CASSPQGLQGEGYTF. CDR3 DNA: TGTGCCAGCAGCCCTCAGGGATTACAGGGGGAGGGCTACACCTTC.

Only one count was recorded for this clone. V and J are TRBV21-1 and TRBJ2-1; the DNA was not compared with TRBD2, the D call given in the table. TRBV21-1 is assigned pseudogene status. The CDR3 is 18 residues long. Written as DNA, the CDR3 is TGTGCCAGCAGCTTACTAGCCCAGCGGGATATGCGCTACAATGAGCAGTTCTTC. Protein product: CASSLLAQRDMRYNEQFF.

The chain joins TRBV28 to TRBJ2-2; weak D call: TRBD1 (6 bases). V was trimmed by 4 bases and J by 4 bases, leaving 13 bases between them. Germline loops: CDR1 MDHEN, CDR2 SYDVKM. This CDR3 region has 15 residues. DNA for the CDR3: TGTGCCAGCAGTTCCCGGACAGACTTCACCGGGGAGCTGTTTTTT. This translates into CASSSRTDFTGELFF.

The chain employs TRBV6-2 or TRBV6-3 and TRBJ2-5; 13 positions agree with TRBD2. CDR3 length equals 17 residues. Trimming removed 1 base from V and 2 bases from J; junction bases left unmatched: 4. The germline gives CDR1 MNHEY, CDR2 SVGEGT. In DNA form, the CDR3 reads TGTGCCAGCAGTTACTTTGGACTAGCGGGAGCGCAAGAGACCCAGTACTTC. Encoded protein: CASSYFGLAGAQETQYF.

In nucleotides, the CDR3 is TGTGCCAGCAGCTCCGGGACAGGGAACACTGAAGCTTTCTTT. Translated, it gives CASSSGTGNTEAFF. This chain joins TRBV6-5 and TRBJ1-1; the match to TRBD1 covers 8 bases. The germline V gene has CDR1 MNHEY and CDR2 SVGAGI. J gave up 1 base and V 6 bases, and 4 bases lay outside the gene matches. This CDR3 is 14 amino acids long.

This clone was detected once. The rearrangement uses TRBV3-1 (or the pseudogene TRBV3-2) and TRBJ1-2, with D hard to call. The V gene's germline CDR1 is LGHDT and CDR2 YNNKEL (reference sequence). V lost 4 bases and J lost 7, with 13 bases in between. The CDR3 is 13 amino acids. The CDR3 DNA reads TGTGCCAGCAGCCGAAAGCGGGGTCGTGGCTACACCTTC. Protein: CASSRKRGRGYTF.

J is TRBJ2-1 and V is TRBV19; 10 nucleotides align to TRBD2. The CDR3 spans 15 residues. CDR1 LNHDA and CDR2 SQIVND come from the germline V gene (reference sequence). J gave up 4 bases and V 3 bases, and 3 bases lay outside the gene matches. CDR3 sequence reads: CASSIQRGGYNEQFF. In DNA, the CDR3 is TGTGCCAGTAGTATTCAGCGGGGGGGATACAATGAGCAGTTCTTC.

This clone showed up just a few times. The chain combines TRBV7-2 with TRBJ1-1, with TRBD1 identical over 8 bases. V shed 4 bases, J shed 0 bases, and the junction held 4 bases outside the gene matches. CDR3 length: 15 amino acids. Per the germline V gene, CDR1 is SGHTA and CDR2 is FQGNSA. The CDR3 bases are TGTGCCAGCAGCTCCAGGGGGCGGGTGAACACTGAAGCTTTCTTT. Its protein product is CASSSRGRVNTEAFF.

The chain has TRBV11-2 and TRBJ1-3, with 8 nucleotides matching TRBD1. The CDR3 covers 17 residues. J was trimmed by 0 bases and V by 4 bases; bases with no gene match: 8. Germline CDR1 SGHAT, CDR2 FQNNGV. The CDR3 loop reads CASSSNGQGISGNTIYF. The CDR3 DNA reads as TGTGCCAGCAGCTCAAACGGACAGGGCATCTCTGGAAACACCATATATTTT.

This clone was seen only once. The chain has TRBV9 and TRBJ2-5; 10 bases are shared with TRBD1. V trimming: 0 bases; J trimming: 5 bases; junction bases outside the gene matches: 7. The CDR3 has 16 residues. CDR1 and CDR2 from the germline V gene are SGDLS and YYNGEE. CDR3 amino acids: CASSVAFDRGLETQYF. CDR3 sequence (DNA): TGTGCCAGCAGCGTAGCTTTTGACAGGGGGCTGGAGACCCAGTACTTC. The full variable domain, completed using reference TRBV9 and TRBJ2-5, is DSGVTQTPKHLITATGQRVTLRCSPRSGDLSVYWYQQSLDQGLQFLIQYYNGEERAKGNILERFSAQQFPDLHSELNLSSLELGDSALYFCASSVAFDRGLETQYFGPGTRLLVL.

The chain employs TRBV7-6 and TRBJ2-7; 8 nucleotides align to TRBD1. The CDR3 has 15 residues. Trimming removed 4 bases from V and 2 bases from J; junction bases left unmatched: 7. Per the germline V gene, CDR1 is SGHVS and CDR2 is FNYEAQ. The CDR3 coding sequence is TGTGCCAGCAGCTCATACCGGGACAGGACCTACGAGCAGTACTTC. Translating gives CASSSYRDRTYEQYF.